This record covers a single TCR beta chain. Its target is not known. This record belongs to a study of shared clonotypes between healthy human individuals. Several immunoSEQ 96-well plates shared each subset's DNA, each plate a replicate. The repertoire was sequenced with immunoSEQ multiplex PCR; TCRdb's copy has only in-frame clones and lacks some. The data show under 2,000,000 clones, about 95% seen once. The CDR3 totals 15 residues. Per germline, CDR1 MGHRA and CDR2 YSYEKL. V was shortened by 4 bases and J by 0 bases, with 12 bases between the two germline ends. General study results and limits: Shared clonotypes: about 4.6% naive CD4, around 3.4% naive CD8, about 2.5% memory CD4, approximately 0.4% memory CD8.

As defined, naive CD8 cells were CD45RO-negative and positively selected for CCR7, with terminally differentiated effector memory CD45RA+ cells excluded. The V gene is TRBV4-1, the J gene TRBJ1-2; D is unresolved. The sequence came from a man younger than 35 in good health. The specimen was naive CD8+ T cells sorted from blood. CDR3 protein: CASSPAGGANYGYTF. The DNA for the CDR3 is TGCGCCAGCAGCCCCGCAGGCGGAGCTAACTATGGCTACACCTTC.